This record looks at one TCR beta chain sequence and its context. The antigen is undetermined. TCRdb passed the 5' RACE reads through MiXCR, listing each CDR3 protein once. The table shows approximately 500,000 distinct CDR3 sequences, with around 27% occurring only once. V was pared by 5 bases and J by 6 bases, with 16 bases between. Germline CDR1 is SEHNR and CDR2 is FQNEAQ (reference sequence). This CDR3 has 15 residues. The data belong to a study of T-cell memory formation after mild COVID-19. Notes on the study in general: There was a balanced CD4/CD8 profile in clones contracting day 15 to 85, and later expanders leaned CD4+. Clones that contracted clustered mainly in CM and EM if CD4+ and in EMRA if CD8+.

This clonotype originated in an adult woman who had mild COVID-19 (a few samples of this study predate the infection). Cell type and time point are not known. The chain combines TRBV7-9 with TRBJ2-2; either TRBD1 or TRBD2 may supply D (5 bases each). Input material: PBMCs or a T cell subset sorted from them (not recorded which). The CDR3 DNA follows: TGTGCCAGCAGCGACGGGACGAGCGTCTCCGGGGAGCTGTTTTTT. As protein: CASSDGTSVSGELFF.